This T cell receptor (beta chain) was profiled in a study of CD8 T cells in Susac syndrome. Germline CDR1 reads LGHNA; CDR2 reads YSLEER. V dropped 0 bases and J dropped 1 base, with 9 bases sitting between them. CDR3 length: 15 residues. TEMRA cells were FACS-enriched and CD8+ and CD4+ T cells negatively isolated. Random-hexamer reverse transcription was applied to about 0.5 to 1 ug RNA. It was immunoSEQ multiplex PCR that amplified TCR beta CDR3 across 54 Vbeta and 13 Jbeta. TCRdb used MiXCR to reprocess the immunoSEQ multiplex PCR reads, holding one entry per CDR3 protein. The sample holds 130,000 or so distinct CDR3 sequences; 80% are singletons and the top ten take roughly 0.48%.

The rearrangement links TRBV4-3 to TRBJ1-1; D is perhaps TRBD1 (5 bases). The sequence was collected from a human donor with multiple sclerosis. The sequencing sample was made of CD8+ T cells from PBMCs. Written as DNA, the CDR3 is TGCGCCAGCAGCCAAGAGGGGGAACGGAACACTGAAGCTTTCTTT. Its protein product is CASSQEGERNTEAFF.